This TCR beta chain is from a study of T cell responses to AZD1222 COVID-19 vaccine (dated by TCRdb to 2020 to 2022). Regarding the study in general: AZD1222 recipients given second doses at about 4 weeks or at about 12 weeks were pooled, since spike-specific TCR depth and breadth were not found to differ between the two schedules. Trial participants were enrolled by age into 18-55, 56-69 and 70-plus year subgroups, with around 150, 28 and 57 TCR-sequenced participants respectively. A total of 233 trial participants underwent TCR sequencing, of whom 207 had received two doses of AZD1222 and 26 had received two doses of the MenACWY control vaccine.

This clone is a singleton in its sample. The clone's antigen remains unknown. The record has no base qualities; no much larger clone is one base away. V is trimmed back by 3 bases and J by 2 bases, and the junction contains 8 bases that no gene match accounts for. Taken from cysteine to phenylalanine, the CDR3 has 16 residues. The CDR3 DNA has 48 bases and is translated from base 1. CDR1 and CDR2 were assigned from the germline V gene as MGHRA and YSYEKL. Here is what the overall study found, with its caveats: A significant rise in spike-specific TCR breadth and depth was observed after two AZD1222 doses relative to day 0 and relative to MenACWY recipients. Because no samples from the day 14 peak response were available, repertoires could be characterized only after the peak T cell response. Most participants were white British and females outnumbered males, and the authors suggested that clonal diversity may have been underestimated. Conclusions about previously exposed vaccinees are limited, since just six AZD1222 recipients were seropositive for SARS-CoV-2 at baseline. Vaccine-associated CD4 TCRs spanned the whole spike protein, with dominant responses in regions 160-218 and 743-854. In the small 56-69-year group, the increase in depth fell short of significance, most likely because of low power. Epitopes outside the regions mutated in the B.1.351 and B.1.1.7 variants were reportedly recognized by nearly half of the unique spike-specific TCRs.

This specimen's time point label, interpreted: baseline before first vaccination. Samples from vaccinated people were obtained from the UK trials COV001 and COV002, which included a single-blind randomized controlled phase 2/3 trial of AZD1222 (ChAdOx1 nCoV-19) in healthy adults. For TCRbeta chain sequencing, PBMC samples from trial participants were taken at day 0 and at day 28 after the second dose. The CDR3 regions of human TCRbeta chains were subjected to immunosequencing. The study's own analysis went as follows. TCRs in the repertoires were compared against a reference library of SARS-CoV-2-specific TCRs that had been generated with the MIRA antigen-specificity platform. Breadth was defined as the fraction of unique TCRs that were SARS-CoV-2-associated, and depth was defined as the fraction of total T cells that were SARS-CoV-2-associated. Using the MIRA data, each spike-specific TCR was assigned both to the spike region to which the TCR was reactive and to a CD4 or CD8 class. Log10-transformed breadth and depth values were compared by one-way ANOVA with Sidak's multiple comparisons tests. The table was pulled from immuneACCESS by TCRdb, which kept in-frame rearrangements only. Such tables lose some clones; where checked, under half of the loss comes from unresolved V genes, and the rest has no known cause. V and J calls plus clone size are reproduced from that table; the DNA served to infer D and trimming. Here the sample has about 130,000 clones; 88% occur a single time. 7.5% to 8% of the sample rests with the top ten.

The source is an adult in good health. The sequenced sample was peripheral blood, obtained on day 0 of AZD1222 vaccination. The chain is made from TRBV4-1 and TRBJ2-3, with TRBD2 identical over 7 junction bases. CDR3 reads: CASSHVPSGSTDTQYF. The sequence in DNA is TGCGCCAGCAGCCATGTCCCTAGCGGTTCCACAGATACGCAGTATTTT.